Many counts were recorded for the clone carrying this TCR beta chain. What it binds is unknown. Amplified TCR beta CDR3 regions were obtained using RNA transcripts as template. First-round RT-PCR with HTBI primers preceded a second-round multiplex PCR. TCRdb independently ran MiXCR on the multiplex PCR reads; one entry per CDR3 protein. Of roughly 610,000 distinct CDR3 sequences listed, over 20% were seen once; the top ten hold 7.1%. The junction had 8 bases not matched to a gene; V was cut back by 4 bases and J by 7 bases. Germline assignment: CDR1 SQVTM and CDR2 ANQGSEA. The CDR3 consists of 14 residues. The sample comes from a study of Graves' ophthalmopathy and Graves' hyperthyroidism. Findings of the study overall: An approximately 83% specificity and about 90% sensitivity were achieved by a 13-signature model that separated ophthalmopathy from stable hyperthyroidism.

This receptor was obtained from a woman aged 18-30 years with stable Graves' hyperthyroidism. Some clones in this sample may be carry-over from other donors' samples. Sequencing was carried out using peripheral blood. The chain combines TRBV29-1 with TRBJ2-2; 8 bases match TRBD2. The CDR3 DNA reads TGCAGCGTTGGACCGGGGGGGCCCGTCGGGGAGCTGTTTTTT. Translated: CSVGPGGPVGELFF.